Shown below are 4 T cell receptor beta chains from a single sample sequenced in a study of cytomegalovirus exposure and HLA in healthy donors listed by TCRdb under 2017. Library prep was done by the immunoSEQ multiplex PCR assay. The multiplex PCR relied on a mix of 60 forward primers for TCR Vbeta segments and 13 reverse primers for TCR Jbeta segments. In its TCRdb copy, this immuneACCESS table keeps in-frame sequences only and misses some clones. Where compared with another copy, unresolved V genes explain less than half of these, and the others have no known cause. For this sample the table gives 110,000 to 150,000 clones, of which around 79% were detected only once. Roughly 3.7% of the sample comes from the top ten. Sample: PBMCs. These receptors were obtained from a male donor in good health and CMV-seronegative.

This chain joins TRBV5-1 and TRBJ2-7; 11 positions match TRBD1. V shed 3 bases and J 6 bases; nucleotides not matched to a gene: 8. The CDR3 is 15 residues long. The germline CDR1 and CDR2 sequences are SGHRS and YFSETQ. Written as DNA, the CDR3 is TGCGCCAGCAGCTCGAGGGGACAGGGGGTACGCGAGCAGTACTTC. It specifies CASSSRGQGVREQYF.

The chain is built from TRBV29-1 and TRBJ2-7; 9 bases align to TRBD2. Germline assignment: CDR1 SQVTM and CDR2 ANQGSEA. V trimming: 2 bases; J trimming: 3 bases; junction bases outside the gene matches: 14. The CDR3 covers 17 residues. The CDR3 is CSVERDPLSGGYYEQYF. The CDR3 coding sequence is TGCAGCGTTGAACGTGACCCTCTTAGCGGGGGATACTACGAGCAGTACTTC.

The chain couples TRBV15 to TRBJ2-7, with D perhaps matching TRBD1 (5 bases). Trimming stripped 3 bases from V and 2 bases from J, with 11 bases between. Germline CDR1 and CDR2: LNHNV and YYDKDF (reference sequence). CDR3 length: 14 amino acids. DNA of the CDR3: TGTGCCACCAGCAGGTTTAGGGGAACCTACGAGCAGTACTTC. Translating it yields CATSRFRGTYEQYF.

The chain recombines TRBV5-6 with TRBJ1-3; no definite D call. The CDR3 extends over 17 amino acids. CDR1 is SGHDT and CDR2 is YYEEEE in the germline V gene. Trimming took off 0 bases at V and 2 bases at J, with 15 bases between the two ends. The CDR3 region is CASSLEGGNLAGNTIYF. The CDR3 region has the DNA TGTGCCAGCAGCTTGGAGGGAGGGAACCTAGCTGGAAACACCATATATTTT.